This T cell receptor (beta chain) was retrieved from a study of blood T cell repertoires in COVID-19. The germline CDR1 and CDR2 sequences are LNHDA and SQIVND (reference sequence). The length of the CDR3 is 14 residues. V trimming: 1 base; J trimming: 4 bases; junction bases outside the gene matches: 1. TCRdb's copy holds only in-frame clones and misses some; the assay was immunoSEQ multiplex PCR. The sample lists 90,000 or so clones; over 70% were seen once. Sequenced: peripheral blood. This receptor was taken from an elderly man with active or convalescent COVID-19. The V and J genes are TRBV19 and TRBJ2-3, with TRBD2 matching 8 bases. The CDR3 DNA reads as TGTGCCAGTAGTATAGCGGGGGGGCCAGATACGCAGTATTTT. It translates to CASSIAGGPDTQYF.